This T cell receptor beta chain was found in a study of blood T cell repertoires in COVID-19. The V gene lost 4 bases and the J gene lost 11 bases, with 17 bases spanning the gap. Germline V gives CDR1 KGHDR, CDR2 SFDVKD. The CDR3 has 14 residues. The table came from immunoSEQ multiplex PCR; TCRdb's copy has only in-frame clones and leaves some out. The sample holds approximately 170,000 clones, roughly four fifths seen once. The chain joins TRBV24-1 to TRBJ2-1, with TRBD1 as a possible D gene (5 bases). This sequence was found in a woman aged 70 to 79 with COVID-19, enrolled during active disease. The sequenced material came from peripheral blood. This CDR3 reads CATSDPQTVPKQFF. The DNA for the CDR3 is TGTGCCACCAGTGACCCTCAGACAGTCCCCAAGCAGTTCTTC.